This entry features one TCR beta chain sequence. A single record per CDR3 protein comes from TCRdb applying MiXCR to the 5' RACE reads. The top ten clones hold approximately 15% of a sample with around 110,000 distinct CDR3 sequences, 12% of them seen once. Sample time point: blood at routine non-recurrence follow-up after resection. Whole RNA came from tumor, nontumor lung or frozen PBMC and was sequenced without being sorted. The V and J ends lost 3 bases and 11 bases respectively, with 13 bases between them. Per germline, CDR1 SEHNR and CDR2 FQNEAQ (reference sequence). The CDR3 totals 12 residues. This entry belongs to a study of spatial heterogeneity in lung cancer.

This material consisted of PBMCs, taken at follow-up. This TCR derives from a male donor with early-stage non-small cell lung cancer. This chain joins TRBV7-9 and TRBJ1-1, with D unresolved. DNA of the CDR3: TGTGCCAGCAGCTTTTTACCTGGCGCGGCTTTCTTT. Its translation is CASSFLPGAAFF.